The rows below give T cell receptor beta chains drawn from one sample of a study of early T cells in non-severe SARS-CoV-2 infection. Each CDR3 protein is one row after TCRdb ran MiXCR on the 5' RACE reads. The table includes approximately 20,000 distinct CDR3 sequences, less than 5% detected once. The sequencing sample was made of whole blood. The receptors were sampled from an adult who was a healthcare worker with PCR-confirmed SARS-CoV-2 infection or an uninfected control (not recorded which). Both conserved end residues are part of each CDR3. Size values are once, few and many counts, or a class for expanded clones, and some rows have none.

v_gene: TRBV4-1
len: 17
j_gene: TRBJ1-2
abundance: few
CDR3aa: CASSQAGTGGKNYGYTF

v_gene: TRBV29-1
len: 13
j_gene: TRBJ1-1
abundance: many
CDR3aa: CSVGNRQNTEAFF

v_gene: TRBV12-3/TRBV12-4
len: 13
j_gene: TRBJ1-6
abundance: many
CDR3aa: CASSMDRDSPLHF

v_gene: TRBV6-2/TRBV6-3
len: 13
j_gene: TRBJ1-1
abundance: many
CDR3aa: CASSEYRDTEAFF

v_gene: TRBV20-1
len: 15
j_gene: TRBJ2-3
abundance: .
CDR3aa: CSARAEGARADTQYF

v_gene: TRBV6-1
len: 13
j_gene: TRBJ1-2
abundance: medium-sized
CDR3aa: CASSERGDSGYTF

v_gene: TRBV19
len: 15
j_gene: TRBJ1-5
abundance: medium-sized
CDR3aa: CASSMVTLLHQPQHF

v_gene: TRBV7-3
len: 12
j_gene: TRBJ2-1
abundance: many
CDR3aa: CASSFQGNEQFF

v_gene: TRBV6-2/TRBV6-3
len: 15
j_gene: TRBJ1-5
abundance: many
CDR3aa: CASSYRDRSVQPQHF

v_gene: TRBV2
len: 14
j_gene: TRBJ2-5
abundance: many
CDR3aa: CASSARLVRETQYF

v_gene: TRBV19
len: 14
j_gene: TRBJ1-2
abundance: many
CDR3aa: CASSIRGAIYGYTF

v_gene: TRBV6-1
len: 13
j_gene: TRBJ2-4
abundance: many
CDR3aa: CASSDSGTNIQYF

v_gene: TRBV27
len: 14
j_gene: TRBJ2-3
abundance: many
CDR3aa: CASSDGRGSDTQYF

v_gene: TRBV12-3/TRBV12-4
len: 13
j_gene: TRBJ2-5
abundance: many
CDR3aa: CASAVGYKETQYF

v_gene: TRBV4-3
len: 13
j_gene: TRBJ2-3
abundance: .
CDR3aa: CASSQEWTDTQYF

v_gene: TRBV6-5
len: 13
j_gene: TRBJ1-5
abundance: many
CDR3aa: CASRRDIDQPQHF